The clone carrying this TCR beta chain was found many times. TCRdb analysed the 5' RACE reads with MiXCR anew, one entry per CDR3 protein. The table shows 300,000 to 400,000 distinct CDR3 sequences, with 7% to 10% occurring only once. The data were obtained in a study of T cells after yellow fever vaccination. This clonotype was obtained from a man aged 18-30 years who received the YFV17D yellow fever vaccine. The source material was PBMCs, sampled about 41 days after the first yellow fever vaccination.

The CDR3 region is CASRPDPNTGELFF. In DNA, the CDR3 is TGTGCCAGCAGACCGGACCCGAACACCGGGGAGCTGTTTTTT. The V gene is TRBV5-4, the J gene TRBJ2-2; D gene ambiguous. Trimming shortened V by 5 bases and J by 0 bases, and 8 bases separated the two germline ends. The germline gives CDR1 SGHNT, CDR2 YYREEE (reference sequence). This CDR3 is built from 14 residues.